The TCR beta chain described here comes from a study of identical twins. The study, taken as a whole, reports: Weaker excess twin sharing was seen among beta out-of-frame sequences. Researchers reported excess low generation probability among twin-shared out-of-frame alpha sequences.

MiXCR, applied by TCRdb to the 5' RACE reads, yields one record per CDR3 protein. The sample gives more than 400,000 distinct CDR3 sequences, 13% to 15% of which show up once; around 0.48% is in the top ten. This CDR3 has 13 residues. CDR1 is MNHEY, CDR2 SMNVEV, per germline (reference sequence). Unmatched junction bases numbered 3, after V lost 6 bases and J lost 1 base. This clonotype was seen a few times. The antigen remains unidentified. These same data were also listed under a study on yellow fever vaccine responses in identical twins.

The sequence derives from a woman under 30 in good health. Material for sequencing was CD4+ T cells sorted from blood. This chain joins TRBV27 and TRBJ2-7, with TRBD1 matching over 7 bases. The CDR3 DNA sequence: TGTGCCAGCAGGAGACAGGGATCCTACGAGCAGTACTTC. Residues: CASRRQGSYEQYF.